This T cell receptor (beta chain) derives from a study of spatial heterogeneity in lung cancer. Study-level background: Beta-chain sequences were consistently detected more often than alpha-chain sequences.

This clonotype occurred a few times. Its target is unknown. A unique molecular identifier was carried by every single TCR cDNA molecule. TCRdb independently ran MiXCR on the 5' RACE reads; one entry per CDR3 protein. Of some 47,000 distinct CDR3 sequences in the sample, roughly 7.6% were seen once. Time point here: sample taken at primary tumor resection. Sequencing was performed on whole RNA extracted from tumor and nontumor lung tissue, or from frozen PBMC, and the material was left unsorted. From germline, CDR1 is SEHNR and CDR2 FQNEAQ (reference sequence). The germline V and J ends were trimmed by 5 bases and 0 bases, with 21 bases remaining between them. CDR3 length: 18 residues. Study observations and caveats: Tumor TCRs that were ubiquitous and expanded showed up in blood more at resection than follow-up.

This clonotype originated in a female donor with early-stage non-small cell lung cancer. Here the sequenced sample was PBMCs, taken at surgery. The rearrangement uses TRBV7-9 and TRBJ2-3; possibly TRBD1 for D (5 bases). CDR3 amino acids: CASSQYRTTPSSTDTQYF. The CDR3 nucleotides read TGTGCCAGCAGCCAATACCGGACAACACCGTCTAGCACAGATACGCAGTATTTT. Looking up the rest from reference TRBV7-9 and TRBJ2-3 gives the full variable domain: DTGVSQNPRHKITKRGQNVTFRCDPISEHNRLYWYRQTLGQGPEFLTYFQNEAQLEKSRLLSDRFSAERPKGSFSTLEIQRTEQGDSAMYLCASSQYRTTPSSTDTQYFGPGTRLTVL.